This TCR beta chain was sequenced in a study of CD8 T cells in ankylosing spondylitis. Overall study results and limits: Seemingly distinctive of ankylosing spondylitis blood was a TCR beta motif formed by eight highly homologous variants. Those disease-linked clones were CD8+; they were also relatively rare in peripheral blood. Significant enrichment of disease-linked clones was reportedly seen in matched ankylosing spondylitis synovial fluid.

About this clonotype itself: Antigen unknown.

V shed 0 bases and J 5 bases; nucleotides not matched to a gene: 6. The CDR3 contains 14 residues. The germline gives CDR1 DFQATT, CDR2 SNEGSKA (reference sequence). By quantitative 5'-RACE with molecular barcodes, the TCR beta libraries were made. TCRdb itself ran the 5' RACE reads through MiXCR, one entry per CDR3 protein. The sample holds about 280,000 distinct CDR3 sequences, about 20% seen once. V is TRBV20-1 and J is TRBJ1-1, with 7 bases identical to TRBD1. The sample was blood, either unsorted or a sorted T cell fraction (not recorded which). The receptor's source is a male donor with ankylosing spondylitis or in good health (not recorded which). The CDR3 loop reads CSARDKSGGTEAFF. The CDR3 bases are TGCAGTGCTAGAGATAAATCAGGGGGGACTGAAGCTTTCTTT.